This T cell receptor (beta chain) was obtained from a study of blood T cell repertoires in COVID-19. Germline V gene data show CDR1 as SGHAT and CDR2 as FQNNGV. The CDR3 sequence is 12 residues long. Between the trimmed V and J ends, which lost 1 base and 6 bases, there was a span of 6 bases. Original analysis: Using reference gene primer amplification, nucleated cell counts were estimated. Using immunoSEQ multiplex PCR, the repertoire was profiled, and TCRdb retains in-frame clones only, with some absent. That table supplies the V and J calls and clone size; D and trimming were determined from the DNA. Of around 230,000 clones in the sample, more than 70% were seen once. This clone was counted only a few times. The sample contains more than one DNA sequence encoding this CDR3.

The TCR was taken from a woman aged 40 to 50 with acute COVID-19. The sample taken for sequencing was PBMCs or T cells enriched from blood (not recorded which). The chain is built from TRBV11-2 and TRBJ1-2; D is unresolved. CDR3 nucleotide sequence: TGTGCCAGCAGCTTAGGCGGTAATGGCTACACCTTC. Translating it yields CASSLGGNGYTF.